A single sample is the source of the 31 T cell receptor beta chains below, sequenced in a study of cytomegalovirus exposure and HLA in healthy donors. Primers included in the PCR were 60 Vbeta and 13 Jbeta primers. Only in-frame clones appear in the TCRdb table, and some are missing; sequencing was by immunoSEQ multiplex PCR. Of about 78,000 clones in the sample, 65% to 80% were seen once. Sequencing used PBMCs. The receptors here all came from a woman between 35 and 50 years old in good health and CMV-seropositive.

The chain recombines TRBV19 with TRBJ1-2; D remains unclear. The CDR3 is made up of 14 amino acids. Trimming cost V 3 bases and J 4 bases, with 12 bases left between them. The germline gives CDR1 LNHDA, CDR2 SQIVND (reference sequence). The CDR3 bases are TGTGCCAGTAGTATCGGCGGCCCATTCTATGGCTACACCTTC. It is translated as CASSIGGPFYGYTF. Full variable domain (rest looked up from reference TRBV19 and TRBJ1-2): DGGITQSPKYLFRKEGQNVTLSCEQNLNHDAMYWYRQDPGQGLRLIYYSQIVNDFQKGDIAEGYSVSREKKESFPLTVTSAQKNPTAFYLCASSIGGPFYGYTFGSGTRLTVV.

V and J are TRBV27 and TRBJ2-2; no definite D call. V shed 5 bases and J shed 2 bases, with 3 bases lying between them. This CDR3 has 12 amino acids. The V gene's germline CDR1 is MNHEY and CDR2 SMNVEV (reference sequence). CDR3 sequence: CASSPNTGELFF. The CDR3 region has the DNA TGTGCCAGCAGTCCTAACACCGGGGAGCTGTTTTTT.

The J gene is TRBJ1-2, the V gene TRBV4-1, with D tentatively TRBD1 (6 bases). V shed 4 bases and J shed 6 bases, with 18 bases lying between them. CDR1 is MGHRA and CDR2 is YSYEKL in the germline V gene. The CDR3 has 15 residues. CDR3 sequence: CASSPSTGPSNGYTF. Here the CDR3 DNA reads TGCGCCAGCAGCCCATCTACAGGGCCGTCTAATGGCTACACCTTC.

The chain uses TRBV12-5 and TRBJ2-5, with 7 bases that match TRBD1. The junction had 4 bases not matched to a gene; V was cut back by 3 bases and J by 3 bases. CDR3 length equals 14 residues. In germline, CDR1 is LGHNT, CDR2 FRNRAP. The CDR3 region is CASGLQGYEETQYF. The CDR3 nucleotides read TGTGCTAGTGGTTTACAGGGGTACGAAGAGACCCAGTACTTC.

The chain combines TRBV28 with TRBJ2-7; possibly TRBD1 for D (6 bases). Trimming pared 3 bases from V and 7 bases from J, leaving 25 bases between. This CDR3 is 17 amino acids long. Germline assignment: CDR1 MDHEN and CDR2 SYDVKM. As DNA, the CDR3 is TGTGCCAGCAGTTTGCCCCACACCCCCGCTTTGCAGGGGGAGCAGTACTTC. Residues: CASSLPHTPALQGEQYF. The full variable domain, its missing parts supplied by reference TRBV28 and TRBJ2-7, is DVKVTQSSRYLVKRTGEKVFLECVQDMDHENMFWYRQDPGLGLRLIYFSYDVKMKEKGDIPEGYSVSREKKERFSLILESASTNQTSMYLCASSLPHTPALQGEQYFGPGTRLTVT.

This rearrangement joins TRBV6-6 to TRBJ2-1, with D perhaps TRBD2 (5 bases). Germline V gives CDR1 MNHNY, CDR2 SVGAGI (reference sequence). Trimming pared 8 bases from V and 0 bases from J, leaving 8 bases between. The CDR3 is 13 residues long. CDR3 amino acids: CASARGSYNEQFF. The CDR3 region has the DNA TGTGCCAGCGCCCGGGGCTCCTACAATGAGCAGTTCTTC.

V and J are TRBV19 and TRBJ2-3; 7 nucleotides line up with TRBD2. Germline-derived CDR1 and CDR2 are LNHDA and SQIVND (reference sequence). The CDR3 contains 14 residues. V was pared by 6 bases and J by 2 bases, with 5 bases of the junction left unmatched. The DNA for the CDR3 is TGTGCCAGTAGCCCGACTAGCCCCACAGATACGCAGTATTTT. Translating it yields CASSPTSPTDTQYF.

This clone has more than one count but fewer than ten. This chain links TRBV6-6 with TRBJ2-7, with D possibly being TRBD1 (6 bases). Per the germline V gene, CDR1 is MNHNY and CDR2 is SVGAGI (reference sequence). Trimming shortened V by 5 bases and J by 4 bases, and 15 bases separated the two germline ends. The CDR3 loop spans 14 amino acids. CDR3 region: CASSLQGSRYEQYF. Here the CDR3 DNA reads TGTGCCAGCAGTCTACAGGGATCCAGGTACGAGCAGTACTTC.

The rearrangement uses TRBV28 and TRBJ2-7; 11 bases are shared with TRBD2. With V trimmed by 6 bases and J by 5 bases, 9 bases remained unmatched. Germline lookup yields CDR1 MDHEN and CDR2 SYDVKM. The CDR3 contains 15 residues. As DNA, the CDR3 is TGTGCCAGCAGAGAACTAGCGGGGGCCCACCACGAGCAGTACTTC. Translating gives CASRELAGAHHEQYF. Based on the CDR3 plus reference TRBV28 and TRBJ2-7, the full variable domain is DVKVTQSSRYLVKRTGEKVFLECVQDMDHENMFWYRQDPGLGLRLIYFSYDVKMKEKGDIPEGYSVSREKKERFSLILESASTNQTSMYLCASRELAGAHHEQYFGPGTRLTVT.

V gene TRBV2 combines with J gene TRBJ2-6, with 9 bases identical to TRBD2. Germline trimming cut 3 bases from V and 3 bases from J; bases unmatched to any gene: 6. Germline values: CDR1 SNHLY, CDR2 FYNNEI. The CDR3 loop spans 17 amino acids. The DNA for the CDR3 is TGTGCCAGCAGTGACCAAGCGGGAGGTTATGGGGCCAACGTCCTGACTTTC. This gives the protein CASSDQAGGYGANVLTF.

The chain recombines TRBV29-1 with TRBJ2-5, with 8 bases that match TRBD1. V gave up 4 bases and J gave up 6 bases; unmatched junction bases: 4. The CDR3 spans 12 residues. Germline CDR1 and CDR2: SQVTM and ANQGSEA. The CDR3 loop reads CSVAGGGKTQYF. CDR3 in DNA: TGCAGCGTTGCAGGGGGCGGAAAGACCCAGTACTTC.

This chain joins TRBV28 and TRBJ1-5; D ambiguous. This CDR3 is built from 14 residues. The ends were cut back, 5 bases at V and 4 bases at J, with 12 bases in the middle. Per the germline V gene, CDR1 is MDHEN and CDR2 is SYDVKM. CDR3 region: CASSTTPENQPQHF. In DNA, the CDR3 is TGTGCCAGCAGTACTACCCCTGAGAATCAGCCCCAGCATTTT.

The chain is built from TRBV5-6 and TRBJ1-1; D is perhaps TRBD1 (6 bases). Looked up from germline, CDR1 is SGHDT and CDR2 is YYEEEE. The CDR3 length is 15 residues. V was shortened by 0 bases and J by 6 bases, with 15 bases between the two germline ends. The CDR3 bases are TGTGCCAGCAGCTTGGTCAACAGGGACGGGGCTGAAGCTTTCTTT. The encoded protein is CASSLVNRDGAEAFF.

The chain is built from TRBV15 and TRBJ2-1; 10 positions match TRBD2. From germline, CDR1 is LNHNV and CDR2 YYDKDF (reference sequence). V lost 0 bases, J lost 9 bases, and 5 bases stayed unmatched. The CDR3 sequence is 15 residues long. The CDR3 nucleotides are TGTGCCACCAGCAGAGATTTAAAGCGGGAGGGTGAGCAGTTCTTC. Its translation: CATSRDLKREGEQFF.

V is TRBV30 and J is TRBJ1-5; D remains unclear. Germline V gives CDR1 GTSNPN, CDR2 SVGIG (reference sequence). This CDR3 contains 13 residues. The germline V and J ends were trimmed by 0 bases and 4 bases, with 7 bases remaining between them. The CDR3 region has the DNA TGTGCCTGGAGTGTACATTCTAATCAGCCCCAGCATTTT. Its protein product is CAWSVHSNQPQHF.

J is TRBJ2-3 and V is TRBV27; 7 bases agree with TRBD2. V was pared by 2 bases and J by 0 bases, with 5 bases of the junction left unmatched. The CDR3 spans 16 residues. Germline V gene lookup returns CDR1 MNHEY and CDR2 SMNVEV (reference sequence). CDR3 protein: CASSLRRAGSTDTQYF. CDR3 bases: TGTGCCAGCAGTTTACGGCGAGCGGGGAGCACAGATACGCAGTATTTT.

The rearrangement links TRBV6-6 to TRBJ2-5; D might be TRBD1 (5 bases). This CDR3 is 15 amino acids long. Germline loops: CDR1 MNHNY, CDR2 SVGAGI (reference sequence). With 7 bases removed from V and 2 bases from J, the gap between germline ends came to 17 bases. The CDR3 region is CASTARSGLQETQYF. The CDR3, as DNA: TGTGCCAGCACCGCTCGATCAGGGTTACAAGAGACCCAGTACTTC.

This clone was seen a few times. V usage is TRBV28 and J usage is TRBJ2-3, with 8 bases that match TRBD2. Germline V gene sequence: CDR1 MDHEN, CDR2 SYDVKM. After removal of 10 bases from V and 10 bases from J, the junction contained 19 bases not matched to a gene. The CDR3 is 15 amino acids. Written as DNA, the CDR3 is TGTGCCACCACCAGCGGGAGTGGGCCTATCGTTGCGCAGTATTTT. Translation: CATTSGSGPIVAQYF.

The chain uses TRBV5-1 and TRBJ1-2, with 7 bases fitting TRBD1. CDR3 length: 14 amino acids. Looked up from germline, CDR1 is SGHRS and CDR2 is YFSETQ. V shed 4 bases and J 6 bases; nucleotides not matched to a gene: 9. This chain's CDR3 is CASSPGRGQDGYTF. CDR3 DNA: TGCGCCAGCAGCCCGGGAAGGGGGCAGGATGGCTACACCTTC.

This clone has only a few counts. The rearrangement links TRBV5-4 to TRBJ2-6; weak D call: TRBD1 (6 bases). CDR1 is SGHNT, CDR2 YYREEE, per germline (reference sequence). The CDR3 extends over 18 amino acids. Trimming left V 4 bases short and J 0 bases short, with 17 bases between. CDR3 nucleotides: TGTGCCAGCAGCGGAAGGACAGTGTCTGGCTCTGGGGCCAACGTCCTGACTTTC. It is translated as CASSGRTVSGSGANVLTF. Complete variable domain (other parts from reference TRBV5-4 and TRBJ2-6): ETGVTQSPTHLIKTRGQQVTLRCSSQSGHNTVSWYQQALGQGPQFIFQYYREEENGRGNFPPRFSGLQFPNYSSELNVNALELDDSALYLCASSGRTVSGSGANVLTFGAGSRLTVL.

The chain uses TRBV6-1 and TRBJ1-2; D remains ambiguous. CDR3 size: 14 residues. Per the germline V gene, CDR1 is MNHNS and CDR2 is SASEGT. V was pared by 1 base and J by 6 bases, with 12 bases between. In DNA form, the CDR3 reads TGTGCCAGCAGTGAAGTGGCAGTTTCAAATGGCTACACCTTC. Amino acids: CASSEVAVSNGYTF.

V is TRBV18 and J is TRBJ2-5; D might be TRBD1 (6 bases). The CDR3 covers 15 residues. CDR1 and CDR2 from the germline V gene are KGHSH and LQKENI. The V end was cut by 0 bases, the J end by 5 bases, with 13 bases between. The CDR3 spells CASSPPGRQAETQYF. Written as DNA, the CDR3 is TGTGCCAGCTCACCACCGGGTCGACAGGCGGAGACCCAGTACTTC. Full variable domain (rest looked up from reference TRBV18 and TRBJ2-5): NAGVMQNPRHLVRRRGQEARLRCSPMKGHSHVYWYRQLPEEGLKFMVYLQKENIIDESGMPKERFSAEFPKEGPSILRIQQVVRGDSAAYFCASSPPGRQAETQYFGPGTRLLVL.

The rearrangement joins TRBV7-8 to TRBJ2-2; possible D gene TRBD1, 5 bases. Trimming pared 5 bases from V and 2 bases from J, leaving 12 bases between. The length of the CDR3 is 15 residues. Germline loops: CDR1 SGHVS, CDR2 FQNEAQ. In DNA, the CDR3 is TGTGCCAGCAGCCAGGCCAGGGATAACACCGGGGAGCTGTTTTTT. Amino acid sequence: CASSQARDNTGELFF.

The chain carries TRBV27 and TRBJ2-3; TRBD2 might be the D (5 bases). Germline V gene sequence: CDR1 MNHEY, CDR2 SMNVEV (reference sequence). The CDR3 has 13 residues. The ends were cut back, 7 bases at V and 4 bases at J, with 12 bases in the middle. CDR3: CASTARRADTQYF. The CDR3 DNA reads TGTGCCAGCACCGCAAGGCGGGCAGATACGCAGTATTTT.

The J gene is TRBJ2-1, the V gene TRBV7-8; 7 positions agree with TRBD2. The CDR3 contains 15 residues. V lost 1 base and J lost 2; bases outside the gene matches: 2. Per germline, CDR1 SGHVS and CDR2 FQNEAQ. The CDR3 region is CASSLGAGAYNEQFF. The DNA of the CDR3 is TGTGCCAGCAGCTTAGGGGCGGGGGCCTACAATGAGCAGTTCTTC.

A single count supports this clone. The chain couples TRBV9 to TRBJ2-5; 7 positions agree with TRBD1. Germline CDR1 SGDLS, CDR2 YYNGEE. The ends lost 5 bases at V and 0 bases at J; junction bases unmatched: 7. The CDR3 has 15 amino acids. The DNA of the CDR3 is TGTGCCAGCAGTGCATCGGGACAGAACCAAGAGACCCAGTACTTC. It translates to CASSASGQNQETQYF.

The chain is built from TRBV7-9 and TRBJ1-6; 9 positions match TRBD1. Germline CDR1 and CDR2: SEHNR and FQNEAQ (reference sequence). The CDR3 is made up of 15 amino acids. V gave up 3 bases and J gave up 5 bases; unmatched junction bases: 2. The CDR3 spells CASSLGQGDNSPLHF. The CDR3 nucleotides read TGTGCCAGCAGCTTGGGACAGGGAGATAATTCACCCCTCCACTTT.

The chain has TRBV7-2 and TRBJ1-1; possible D gene TRBD1, 5 bases. Germline loops: CDR1 SGHTA, CDR2 FQGNSA. The CDR3 has 11 amino acids. The ends were cut back, 11 bases at V and 4 bases at J, with 11 bases in the middle. The CDR3 here is CAGGGSTEAFF. CDR3 nucleotides: TGTGCCGGTGGGGGGAGCACTGAAGCTTTCTTT.

This chain links TRBV5-1 with TRBJ2-7; D is possibly TRBD2 (7 bases). This CDR3 is 14 amino acids long. V lost 2 bases and J 4 bases, leaving 13 bases between the germline ends. CDR1 and CDR2 from the germline V gene are SGHRS and YFSETQ. The CDR3 region has the DNA TGCGCCAGCAGCTTTGGCGGGGGCCTATACGAGCAGTACTTC. It yields the protein CASSFGGGLYEQYF.

The V and J genes are TRBV5-4 and TRBJ2-1; 10 bases align to TRBD2. V was clipped by 5 bases and J by 6 bases; unmatched bases: 11. The germline V gene has CDR1 SGHNT and CDR2 YYREEE (reference sequence). This CDR3 spans 16 amino acids. The CDR3 here is CASRPPGTSVSNEQFF. The CDR3 coding sequence is TGTGCCAGCAGACCCCCAGGGACTAGCGTAAGCAATGAGCAGTTCTTC.

This clone was detected once. This chain connects TRBV7-9 to TRBJ1-6; D is unresolved. V was trimmed by 1 base and J by 7 bases, leaving 5 bases between them. The CDR3 has 13 amino acids. CDR1 and CDR2 from the germline V gene are SEHNR and FQNEAQ (reference sequence). The CDR3: CASSLDENSPLHF. In DNA form, the CDR3 reads TGTGCCAGCAGCTTAGACGAGAATTCACCCCTCCACTTT.